This T cell receptor (beta chain) originates from a study of CD8+ T cells in alopecia areata. Study information: Treatment of the treated patients consisted of oral tofacitinib, 5 to 10 mg twice daily. Findings of the study overall: Patients shared TCRs less clearly than mice did, possibly owing to HLA.

Germline V gene lookup returns CDR1 SNHLY and CDR2 FYNNEI. Trimming shortened V by 7 bases and J by 5 bases, and 14 bases separated the two germline ends. This CDR3 has 13 amino acids. RNA extraction was followed by reverse transcription into cDNA, which acted as the sequencing template. Using immunoSEQ multiplex PCR, the repertoire was profiled, and TCRdb retains in-frame clones only, with some absent. Of 150,000 to 200,000 clones listed, around 71% were seen once; the top ten hold 11%. Collected material from alopecia areata patients comprised lesional scalp punch biopsies and peripheral blood. CD4+ and CD8+ T cells were sorted from PBMCs. Regarding this clone: Its antigen is as yet unknown.

This material consisted of CD8+ T cells sorted from blood, taken at week 0. The chain employs TRBV2 and TRBJ1-2; D may be TRBD1 (5 bases). The TCR comes from a human donor with alopecia areata. CDR3 nucleotides: TGTGCCAGCATCGGGGGGTTTGGGTATGGCTACACCTTC. Amino acids: CASIGGFGYGYTF.